The 12 T cell receptor beta chains below all came from one sample that was sequenced in a study of T cell responses to AZD1222 COVID-19 vaccine. Profiled with immunoSEQ multiplex PCR; TCRdb holds only in-frame clones, not every one. This sample yields over 95,000 clones, of which more than 75% are seen a single time; approximately 12% belongs to the top ten. The sample here was peripheral blood, taken on day 0 of AZD1222 vaccination. The receptor source for this set is an adult in good health.

The J gene is TRBJ2-1, the V gene TRBV28; possible D gene TRBD1, 7 bases. The CDR3 loop spans 12 amino acids. In germline, CDR1 is MDHEN, CDR2 SYDVKM. V dropped 1 base and J dropped 10 bases, with 8 bases sitting between them. The CDR3 region is CASSLSGGEQFF. The CDR3, as DNA: TGTGCCAGCAGTTTATCAGGGGGGGAGCAGTTCTTC.

The chain has TRBV24-1 and TRBJ2-2; weak D call: TRBD2 (5 bases). The ends were cut back, 3 bases at V and 5 bases at J, with 15 bases in the middle. The germline gives CDR1 KGHDR, CDR2 SFDVKD. This CDR3 region has 16 residues. CDR3 sequence: CATSDRPPGGTGELFF. CDR3 nucleotides: TGTGCCACCAGTGATCGACCGCCGGGCGGGACCGGGGAGCTGTTTTTT.

The chain couples TRBV5-1 to TRBJ2-5, with D maybe TRBD2 (7 bases). Germline V gene sequence: CDR1 SGHRS, CDR2 YFSETQ. This CDR3 is 14 amino acids long. The ends were cut back, 2 bases at V and 2 bases at J, with 10 bases in the middle. Here the CDR3 DNA reads TGCGCCAGCAGCTTCGGGGGGCAACAAGAGACCCAGTACTTC. Translation: CASSFGGQQETQYF.

J is TRBJ2-2 and V is TRBV7-2, with D perhaps TRBD1 (5 bases). This CDR3 comprises 16 residues. The V and J ends lost 5 bases and 3 bases respectively, with 16 bases between them. CDR1 is SGHTA and CDR2 is FQGNSA in the germline V gene. The CDR3 sequence is CASSHHRRRDTGELFF. For the CDR3, the DNA is TGTGCCAGCAGCCATCACAGGAGACGGGACACCGGGGAGCTGTTTTTT.

This clone was picked up a small number of times. V gene TRBV28 combines with J gene TRBJ1-6; possibly TRBD1 for D (6 bases). This CDR3 region has 17 residues. Germline V gene data show CDR1 as MDHEN and CDR2 as SYDVKM. V lost 5 bases and J 7 bases, leaving 21 bases between the germline ends. The CDR3 DNA is TGTGCCAGCAGTCCCCCCGGGGGCAGGGGTAGGAATTCACCCCTCCACTTT. Encoded protein: CASSPPGGRGRNSPLHF.

The CDR3 DNA reads TGTGCCAGCTTTCTACAGGGGGCCTACGAGCAGTACTTC. As protein: CASFLQGAYEQYF. The J gene is TRBJ2-7, the V gene TRBV28, with 8 bases that match TRBD1. The CDR3 length is 13 residues. In germline, CDR1 is MDHEN, CDR2 SYDVKM. V lost 8 bases, J lost 2 bases, and 5 bases stayed unmatched.

This clone appeared a few times. Different DNA sequences within this sample yield the same CDR3. This chain joins TRBV6-2 or TRBV6-3 and TRBJ2-7; no clear D gene. CDR1 and CDR2 from the germline V gene are MNHEY and SVGEGT. V shed 0 bases and J shed 1 base, with 13 bases lying between them. This CDR3 spans 16 amino acids. The CDR3 sequence: CASSYSPRVASYEQYF. The CDR3 coding sequence is TGTGCCAGCAGTTACTCCCCAAGGGTTGCTTCCTACGAGCAGTACTTC.

This chain connects TRBV21-1 to TRBJ2-7; whether TRBD2, the table's D call, matches the DNA was not checked. TRBV21-1 is shown as a pseudogene. This CDR3 region has 20 residues. The CDR3 DNA is TGTGCCAGAACCATGTGTATCCGAAAGCGGGAGGGCGTGGGATCCTACGAGCAGTACTTC. Its protein is CARTMCIRKREGVGSYEQYF.

The rearrangement uses TRBV2 and TRBJ2-2; possibly TRBD2 for D (6 bases). The CDR3 is 13 amino acids. Germline CDR1 reads SNHLY; CDR2 reads FYNNEI. The V end lost 9 bases, the J end lost 0 bases, and 8 bases lay between the germline ends. The DNA for the CDR3 is TGTGCCAGTAGGACTACGAACACCGGGGAGCTGTTTTTT. Translating it yields CASRTTNTGELFF. Together with reference TRBV2 and TRBJ2-2, the CDR3 gives the full variable domain: EPEVTQTPSHQVTQMGQEVILRCVPISNHLYFYWYRQILGQKVEFLVSFYNNEISEKSEIFDDQFSVERPDGSNFTLKIRSTKLEDSAMYFCASRTTNTGELFFGEGSRLTVL.

This clone has a single count. The CDR3 DNA reads as TGTGCCAGCTCGGCGGGGCTAGCGGGAGCCCCGGGGAACGAGCAGTACTTC. This encodes CASSAGLAGAPGNEQYF. The chain uses TRBV18 and TRBJ2-7, with 10 bases matching TRBD2. Germline V gene lookup returns CDR1 KGHSH and CDR2 LQKENI. This CDR3 is built from 17 residues. V dropped 6 bases and J dropped 5; count of bases not matched to a gene: 16.

The chain recombines TRBV7-9 with TRBJ2-7; D is ambiguous. The V gene lost 7 bases and the J gene lost 0 bases, with 4 bases spanning the gap. Germline CDR1 reads SEHNR; CDR2 reads FQNEAQ (reference sequence). The CDR3 covers 11 residues. This chain's CDR3 is CASTSSYEQYF. DNA for the CDR3: TGTGCCAGCACCAGCTCCTACGAGCAGTACTTC.

The gene calls are TRBV19 and TRBJ2-2; D remains unclear. The CDR3 runs to 18 residues. In germline, CDR1 is LNHDA, CDR2 SQIVND (reference sequence). V dropped 6 bases and J dropped 0 bases, with 20 bases sitting between them. The DNA of the CDR3 is TGTGCCAGTAGCCAAGTATCCCCCTACTTCGCGAACACCGGGGAGCTGTTTTTT. It encodes CASSQVSPYFANTGELFF.